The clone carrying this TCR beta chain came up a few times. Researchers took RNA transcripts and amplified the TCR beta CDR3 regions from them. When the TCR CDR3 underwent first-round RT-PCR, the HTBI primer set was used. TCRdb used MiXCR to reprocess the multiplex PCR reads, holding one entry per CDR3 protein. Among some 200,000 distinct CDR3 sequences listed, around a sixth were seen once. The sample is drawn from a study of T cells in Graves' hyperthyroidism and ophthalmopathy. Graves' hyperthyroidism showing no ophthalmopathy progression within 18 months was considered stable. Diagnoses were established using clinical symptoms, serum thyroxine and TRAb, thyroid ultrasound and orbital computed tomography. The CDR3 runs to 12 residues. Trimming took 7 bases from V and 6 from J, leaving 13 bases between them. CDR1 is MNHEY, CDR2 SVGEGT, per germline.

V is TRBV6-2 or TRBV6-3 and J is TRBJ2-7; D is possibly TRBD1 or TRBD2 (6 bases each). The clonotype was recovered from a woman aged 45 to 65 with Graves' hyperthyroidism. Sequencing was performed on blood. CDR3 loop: CASKGGIGEQYF. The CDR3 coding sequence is TGTGCCAGCAAAGGGGGGATCGGCGAGCAGTACTTC.